These 12 T cell receptor beta chains came from one sample sequenced in a study of vaccination and CD4 T cells after COVID-19. The Oncomine TCR Beta short-read assay sequenced DNA from cultured CD4+ T cells. TCRdb analysed the PCR reads with MiXCR anew, one entry per CDR3 protein. The sample carries approximately 2,000 distinct CDR3 sequences, 15% to 20% recorded once. Antigens of these TCRs are unknown. Treatment denoted: roughly 11-day PBMC culture with coronavirus spike peptide pools or control peptides (ViraFEST assay). Ahead of the COVID-19 pandemic (2011-2018), the CD4+ T cells of the unexposed donor were collected. Sample: CD4+ T cells from blood, cultured in vitro. These receptors all stem from a human donor in good health.

The J gene is TRBJ2-7, the V gene TRBV29-1; possible D gene TRBD1, 6 bases. Germline V gene data show CDR1 as SQVTM and CDR2 as ANQGSEA. The CDR3 runs 16 residues. Trimming removed 2 bases at V and 4 bases at J, with 21 bases between. The CDR3 sequence is CSVECRGSQRSYEQYF. Written as DNA, the CDR3 is TGCAGCGTTGAATGTAGGGGGTCCCAGCGTTCATACGAGCAGTACTTC.

This clonotype was detected only a few times. V and J are TRBV2 and TRBJ2-1; D is perhaps TRBD1 (6 bases). Trimming pared 8 bases from V and 15 bases from J, leaving 17 bases between. Germline V lookup: CDR1 SNHLY, CDR2 FYNNEI. The CDR3 has 11 residues. CDR3 region: CASSGTWVPFF. In DNA form, the CDR3 reads TGTGCCAGCTCCGGGACATGGGTGCCGTTCTTC.

This clonotype was seen a few times. The chain has TRBV28 and TRBJ2-2; D not resolved. This CDR3 is built from 15 residues. Germline V lookup: CDR1 MDHEN, CDR2 SYDVKM. V dropped 5 bases and J dropped 5 bases, with 15 bases sitting between them. CDR3: CASSLTNYGTGELFF. The DNA for the CDR3 is TGTGCCAGCAGTCTGACAAATTATGGGACCGGGGAGCTGTTTTTT.

This chain joins TRBV5-1 and TRBJ2-1; TRBD2 agrees at 8 bases. The V and J ends lost 4 bases and 6 bases, in that order; junction bases with no gene match: 9. The CDR3 has 15 amino acids. Per the germline V gene, CDR1 is SGHRS and CDR2 is YFSETQ. CDR3 sequence: CASSRSGSWVNEQFF. CDR3 nucleotide sequence: TGCGCCAGCAGCCGAAGCGGGAGTTGGGTCAATGAGCAGTTCTTC.

The chain carries TRBV19 and TRBJ2-5; perhaps TRBD2 as D (5 bases). V was clipped by 5 bases and J by 4 bases, with 11 bases between them. Germline V lookup: CDR1 LNHDA, CDR2 SQIVND (reference sequence). The CDR3 spans 13 residues. CDR3 residues: CASSRWERETQYF. For the CDR3, the DNA is TGTGCCAGTAGTCGGTGGGAGAGAGAGACCCAGTACTTC.

This clonotype was picked up a small number of times. V is TRBV5-4 and J is TRBJ2-7; D gene uncertain. The germline V and J ends were trimmed by 0 bases and 1 base, with 8 bases remaining between them. This CDR3 is 14 amino acids long. In germline, CDR1 is SGHNT, CDR2 YYREEE (reference sequence). CDR3 sequence: CASSLVTRSYEQYF. The CDR3 bases are TGTGCCAGCAGCTTGGTCACGAGGTCCTACGAGCAGTACTTC.

The V and J genes are TRBV30 and TRBJ1-2; D ambiguous. The V and J ends lost 2 bases and 2 bases respectively, with 6 bases between them. The CDR3 is 12 residues long. The germline V gene encodes CDR1 GTSNPN and CDR2 SVGIG (reference sequence). The DNA for the CDR3 is TGTGCCTGGAGTCGGAGAAACTATGGCTACACCTTC. It encodes CAWSRRNYGYTF.

The chain couples TRBV5-1 to TRBJ2-7; 11 bases are a match to TRBD2. CDR3 length: 16 amino acids. Looked up from germline, CDR1 is SGHRS and CDR2 is YFSETQ. V was clipped by 3 bases and J by 0 bases; unmatched bases: 5. DNA for the CDR3: TGCGCCAGCAGCTCCAACCTAGCGGGAGGCTCCTACGAGCAGTACTTC. Translated: CASSSNLAGGSYEQYF. Full variable domain (missing parts from reference TRBV5-1 and TRBJ2-7): KAGVTQTPRYLIKTRGQQVTLSCSPISGHRSVSWYQQTPGQGLQFLFEYFSETQRNKGNFPGRFSGRQFSNSRSEMNVSTLELGDSALYLCASSSNLAGGSYEQYFGPGTRLTVT.

This sequence joins TRBV19 and TRBJ1-1; 9 nucleotides match TRBD1. The CDR3 contains 14 residues. In germline, CDR1 is LNHDA, CDR2 SQIVND (reference sequence). The V segment lost 1 base and the J segment 6 bases; nucleotides outside the gene matches: 3. The CDR3 DNA is TGTGCCAGTAGTATAGTCCGGACAGGGGCTGAAGCTTTCTTT. It specifies CASSIVRTGAEAFF.

About this clonotype: Germline is not matched at one junction end, which may reflect a read error. The chain uses TRBV2 and TRBJ2-1; 9 bases match TRBD2. CDR3 length equals 14 residues. The V gene's germline CDR1 is SNHLY and CDR2 FYNNEI. CDR3 loop: CANSRTSVYNEQFF. In DNA form, the CDR3 reads TGTGCCAACAGTAGGACTAGCGTATACAATGAGCAGTTCTTC.

A few counts support this clonotype. The genes are TRBV12-5 and TRBJ1-1, with D possibly TRBD1 on 5 matching bases. Germline V gives CDR1 LGHNT, CDR2 FRNRAP. The V and J ends lost 5 bases and 0 bases respectively, with 7 bases between them. The CDR3 is 13 residues long. The chain's CDR3 is CASGKTVNTEAFF. CDR3 nucleotide sequence: TGTGCTAGTGGTAAGACAGTGAACACTGAAGCTTTCTTT.

This clonotype was detected once. No DNA is shown, since the ends of the CDR3 on it are uncertain; the CDR3 is the one TCRdb lists. The CDR3 is CASSFYICSARAQRGVSYEQYF. The gene calls are TRBV7-9 and TRBJ2-7; the table calls TRBD2, which could not be checked here. The CDR3 is 22 amino acids in total, end residues counted. The germline CDR1 and CDR2 sequences are SEHNR and FQNEAQ (reference sequence).